The 4 T cell receptor beta chains in this list originate from one sample, sequenced in a study of T cell responses to AZD1222 COVID-19 vaccine. Profiling relied on immunoSEQ multiplex PCR, and the TCRdb table lists in-frame clones only, not all of them. Of tens of thousands of clones detected, approximately 90% appear once; the ten largest clones hold less than 6.5%. The sample was peripheral blood, taken on day 0 of AZD1222 vaccination. Source of these receptors: an adult in good health.

V is TRBV19 and J is TRBJ2-2; 10 bases are a match to TRBD2. The CDR3 length is 15 residues. In germline, CDR1 is LNHDA, CDR2 SQIVND (reference sequence). The V segment lost 8 bases and the J segment 5 bases; nucleotides outside the gene matches: 8. The CDR3 DNA reads TGTGCCAGTCGTGGACTAGCGGCATGGACCGGGGAGCTGTTTTTT. Translating it yields CASRGLAAWTGELFF.

The rearrangement uses TRBV7-2 and TRBJ1-3, with a possible D match to TRBD1 (5 bases). This CDR3 spans 15 amino acids. V was shortened by 5 bases and J by 1 base, with 12 bases between the two germline ends. The germline V gene encodes CDR1 SGHTA and CDR2 FQGNSA. CDR3 sequence: CASSVIGGSGNTIYF. The CDR3, as DNA: TGTGCCAGCAGCGTAATTGGGGGTTCTGGAAACACCATATATTTT.

This chain links TRBV7-9 with TRBJ2-3; 7 nucleotides match TRBD2. Germline CDR1 and CDR2: SEHNR and FQNEAQ (reference sequence). The CDR3 totals 17 residues. The J segment lost 6 bases and the V segment lost 2 bases, leaving 14 bases of the junction unmatched. The CDR3 coding sequence is TGTGCCAGCAGCTTATATGTTGCGGCGGGAGACCTGGATACGCAGTATTTT. Protein product: CASSLYVAAGDLDTQYF. Filled out from reference TRBV7-9 and TRBJ2-3, the complete variable domain reads DTGVSQNPRHKITKRGQNVTFRCDPISEHNRLYWYRQTLGQGPEFLTYFQNEAQLEKSRLLSDRFSAERPKGSFSTLEIQRTEQGDSAMYLCASSLYVAAGDLDTQYFGPGTRLTVL.

V gene TRBV7-2 combines with J gene TRBJ2-5; D tentatively fits TRBD1 or TRBD2 (6 bases each). The CDR3 covers 15 residues. Trimming stripped 1 base from V and 10 bases from J, with 19 bases between. Looked up from germline, CDR1 is SGHTA and CDR2 is FQGNSA. The CDR3 sequence is CASSLEPQGEGGQYF. CDR3 DNA: TGTGCCAGCAGCTTAGAGCCACAAGGAGAGGGGGGCCAGTACTTC.